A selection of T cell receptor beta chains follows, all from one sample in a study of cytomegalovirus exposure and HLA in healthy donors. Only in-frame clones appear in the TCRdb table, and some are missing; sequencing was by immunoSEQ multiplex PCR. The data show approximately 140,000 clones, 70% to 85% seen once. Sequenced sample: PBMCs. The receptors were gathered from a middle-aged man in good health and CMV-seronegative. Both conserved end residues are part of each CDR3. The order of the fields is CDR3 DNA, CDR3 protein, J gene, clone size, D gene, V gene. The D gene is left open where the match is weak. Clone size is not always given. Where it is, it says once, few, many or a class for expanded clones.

- | CASSKWGPGTSGSWGKNIQYF | TRBJ2-4 | - | - | TRBV21-1
TGTGCCAGTAGTATCTCGACAGGGTTCACTGAAGCTTTCTTT | CASSISTGFTEAFF | TRBJ1-1 | - | TRBD1 | TRBV19
TGCAGCTCCCTGGCTAGCGGGGACACCGGGGAGCTGTTTTTT | CSSLASGDTGELFF | TRBJ2-2 | - | TRBD2 | TRBV29-1
TGTGCCAGCAGCCCAACTTACCCTGTCCAAGAGACCCAGTACTTC | CASSPTYPVQETQYF | TRBJ2-5 | few | - | TRBV7-6
TGTGCCAGCAGTTCCGCGGGCCTAGCGACCTACGAGCAGTACTTC | CASSSAGLATYEQYF | TRBJ2-7 | - | - | TRBV6-5
TGTGCCAGCAGCTTCCCTACTAGCGGGGGGGCAAACGGGGAGCTGTTTTTT | CASSFPTSGGANGELFF | TRBJ2-2 | - | TRBD2 | TRBV5-6
TGTGCCAGCAGTTACAGCACTAGCGGGGGCACAGATACGCAGTATTTT | CASSYSTSGGTDTQYF | TRBJ2-3 | - | TRBD2 | TRBV6-5
TGTGCCAGCAGTGAAGCGCGGAGTAGTGGGACCCAGTACTTC | CASSEARSSGTQYF | TRBJ2-5 | - | - | TRBV6-1
TGTGCCAGCAGTTTAAAGGGACAGGGGTACACCGGGGAGCTGTTTTTT | CASSLKGQGYTGELFF | TRBJ2-2 | - | TRBD1 | TRBV27
TGTGCCAGCAGTGACTTACGGACAGGGAGGTGGAAAGAGACCCAGTACTTC | CASSDLRTGRWKETQYF | TRBJ2-5 | once | TRBD1 | TRBV6-4
TGTGCCAGCAGTTTGGGGACACCCTACGAGCAGTACTTC | CASSLGTPYEQYF | TRBJ2-7 | few | - | TRBV28
TGTGCCAGCAGCGAAGGGACAAAGGGTGTCATGACCCAAGAGACCCAGTACTTC | CASSEGTKGVMTQETQYF | TRBJ2-5 | - | - | TRBV7-9
TGCGCCAGCAGCCAAGCAGACAGGGCGAACACCGGGGAGCTGTTTTTT | CASSQADRANTGELFF | TRBJ2-2 | - | TRBD1 | TRBV4-3
TGTGCCAGCAGTTTAATAGCGGGAGATGAGAACGAGCAGTACTTC | CASSLIAGDENEQYF | TRBJ2-7 | - | TRBD2 | TRBV28
TGCGCCAGCAGGACTAGCGGGTTCTACGAGCAGTACTTC | CASRTSGFYEQYF | TRBJ2-7 | - | TRBD2 | TRBV5-1
TGCGCCAGCAGCCAAGATATGAGGGCGGATCAGCCCCAGCATTTT | CASSQDMRADQPQHF | TRBJ1-5 | few | - | TRBV4-3
TGTGCCAGCAGACCCCACAGGGGAGTTTGGCCCCAGCATTTT | CASRPHRGVWPQHF | TRBJ1-5 | - | TRBD1 | TRBV4-2
TGTGCCAGCAGGCACGGGGGGGATACGCGGTATTTT | CASRHGGDTRYF | TRBJ2-3 | - | TRBD2 | TRBV27
TGTGCCAGCAGCGCGGGACTCATCAGCTCCTACAATGAGCAGTTCTTC | CASSAGLISSYNEQFF | TRBJ2-1 | - | - | TRBV7-3
TGTGCCAGCAGTGTGGCTAGCGGCCGCTCCTACGAGCAGTACTTC | CASSVASGRSYEQYF | TRBJ2-7 | - | TRBD2 | TRBV6-1
TGCGCCAGCAGTGACTGGCAGACCGGGACAGGCGATGCAACTAATGAAAAACTGTTTTTT | CASSDWQTGTGDATNEKLFF | TRBJ1-4 | - | TRBD1 | TRBV10-1
TGTGCCAGCAGCGTAGCTACAGGTGGGGTGATGGGAGATACGCAGTATTTT | CASSVATGGVMGDTQYF | TRBJ2-3 | - | - | TRBV9
TGTGCCAGCAGCTTATTGGCGAACACTGAAGCTTTCTTT | CASSLLANTEAFF | TRBJ1-1 | - | - | TRBV11-3
TGCGCCAGCAGCCCATCCGGACAGTCCTACGAGCAGTACTTC | CASSPSGQSYEQYF | TRBJ2-7 | - | - | TRBV5-1
TGTGCCAGCAGCCACGGTGTTTATGAAGCTTTCTTT | CASSHGVYEAFF | TRBJ1-1 | - | - | TRBV7-9
TGTGCCAGCAGCCCCCTCCCGGGAGGGAGCTACGAGCAGTACTTC | CASSPLPGGSYEQYF | TRBJ2-7 | - | TRBD2 | TRBV9
TGTGCCATCAGTGAGTTGGGACAGGGTGGCAATGAGCAGTTCTTC | CAISELGQGGNEQFF | TRBJ2-1 | - | TRBD1 | TRBV10-3
TGTGCCAGCATGGTAACAGGAGATAATTCACCCCTCCACTTT | CASMVTGDNSPLHF | TRBJ1-6 | - | - | TRBV5-4
TGTGCCAGCAGCTTAGAGGCGGGGTTCAGATCGACGACCGGGGAGCTGTTTTTT | CASSLEAGFRSTTGELFF | TRBJ2-2 | - | - | TRBV7-6
TGTGCCAGCAGCGAGAGGTCCGGGACAGGGGGCTATGGCTACACCTTC | CASSERSGTGGYGYTF | TRBJ1-2 | few | TRBD1 | TRBV9
TGTGCCAGCAGCGGACTCGGGACAGGGGGCTACTATGGCTACACCTTC | CASSGLGTGGYYGYTF | TRBJ1-2 | once | TRBD1 | TRBV9
TGTGCCAGCAGCTTGGGCTGGGACAGGGAGTACACTGAAGCTTTCTTT | CASSLGWDREYTEAFF | TRBJ1-1 | - | TRBD1 | TRBV5-4
TGTGCCAGCAGTGAAATAAGGGGTGAGCAGTACTTC | CASSEIRGEQYF | TRBJ2-7 | - | - | TRBV6-1
TGTGCCAGCGGCCCCAGGGGACCTGGAAACACCATATATTTT | CASGPRGPGNTIYF | TRBJ1-3 | - | - | TRBV6-1
TGCGCCAGCAGCTCCCGACAGGATTCATCCTACGAGCAGTACTTC | CASSSRQDSSYEQYF | TRBJ2-7 | - | - | TRBV4-1
TGTGCCATCAGCGCGGATAGCGGGGTTGCCTACGAGCAGTACTTC | CAISADSGVAYEQYF | TRBJ2-7 | - | TRBD2 | TRBV10-3
TGTGCCAGCAGCTCCCTCACCGGGACAGGGTTCGGGGCCAACGTCCTGACTTTC | CASSSLTGTGFGANVLTF | TRBJ2-6 | - | TRBD1 | TRBV7-9
TGTGCCAGCAGAAAGCCAGGGGGCGTGAGTTCCTACAATGAGCAGTTCTTC | CASRKPGGVSSYNEQFF | TRBJ2-1 | few | TRBD1 | TRBV27
TGTGCCAGCAGTCCGATAGGGGCGGGGGAGCTGTTTTTT | CASSPIGAGELFF | TRBJ2-2 | - | - | TRBV25-1
TGTGCCAGTAGTAACATCAACGAGCAGTACTTC | CASSNINEQYF | TRBJ2-7 | - | - | TRBV19
TGTGCCAGCAGCCATACGACAGGGCCCTACGAGCAGTACTTC | CASSHTTGPYEQYF | TRBJ2-7 | once | TRBD1 | TRBV11-2
TGTGCCAGCAGCGCAACGGGACAGTATAATTCACCCCTCCACTTT | CASSATGQYNSPLHF | TRBJ1-6 | - | TRBD1 | TRBV9
TGTGCCATCAGTGAGACCGGGACAGGGGGCGCAGGCTACACCTTC | CAISETGTGGAGYTF | TRBJ1-2 | few | TRBD1 | TRBV10-3
TGTGCCAGCAGCTTAGCGGGCAGGGGGAACATTCAGTACTTC | CASSLAGRGNIQYF | TRBJ2-4 | once | TRBD1 | TRBV7-6
TGTGCCACCAGCAGAGATTGGGGGGATGATTCACCCCTCCACTTT | CATSRDWGDDSPLHF | TRBJ1-6 | - | - | TRBV15
TGTGCCAGCAGCCTGGAGGGTGGGATAAGCTCCTACGAGCAGTACTTC | CASSLEGGISSYEQYF | TRBJ2-7 | - | - | TRBV11-2
TGTGCCAGCAGCTTTAGGGGGAGGGGAGAGACCCAGTACTTC | CASSFRGRGETQYF | TRBJ2-5 | - | - | TRBV11-2
TGTGCCATCAGGGATGACAGGGTATCGACAGATACGCAGTATTTT | CAIRDDRVSTDTQYF | TRBJ2-3 | - | TRBD1 | TRBV10-3
TGTGCCAGCAGTTCCGGACAGCTTCTACCCTCCTACGAGCAGTACTTC | CASSSGQLLPSYEQYF | TRBJ2-7 | few | - | TRBV28
TGTGCCAGCAGTTCGCCGAGGCATGGCTACACCTTC | CASSSPRHGYTF | TRBJ1-2 | - | - | TRBV27
TGCGCCAGCAGGCCCGGGACAGGGGGCCCCTCCAATGAAAAACTGTTTTTT | CASRPGTGGPSNEKLFF | TRBJ1-4 | - | TRBD1 | TRBV5-1
TGCGCCAGCAGCTTGGGACAGGCACACGGCGAGCAGTACTTC | CASSLGQAHGEQYF | TRBJ2-7 | - | - | TRBV5-1
TGTGCCAGCAGGCCAAGTCAAAAGAGGACCGGGGAGCTGTTTTTT | CASRPSQKRTGELFF | TRBJ2-2 | - | - | TRBV7-9
TGCGCCAGCAGCTTGGTGGGACTAGCGGGAGTAGGTTTAGAAAATGAGCAGTTCTTC | CASSLVGLAGVGLENEQFF | TRBJ2-1 | few | TRBD2 | TRBV5-1
TGTGCCAGCAGCTGGACCGGGGAGGCAAAACTGTTTTTT | CASSWTGEAKLFF | TRBJ1-4 | - | - | TRBV11-2
TGTGCCAGCAGTTTACTAGCGGGGGTACCCACAGATACGCAGTATTTT | CASSLLAGVPTDTQYF | TRBJ2-3 | - | TRBD2 | TRBV27
TGCGCCAGCAGCCAAGTCGGGTCCAGCACTGAAGCTTTCTTT | CASSQVGSSTEAFF | TRBJ1-1 | - | - | TRBV4-3
TGTGCCAGCAGCCCCTGGACAGGGGGCAGCTATGGCTACACCTTC | CASSPWTGGSYGYTF | TRBJ1-2 | - | TRBD1 | TRBV9